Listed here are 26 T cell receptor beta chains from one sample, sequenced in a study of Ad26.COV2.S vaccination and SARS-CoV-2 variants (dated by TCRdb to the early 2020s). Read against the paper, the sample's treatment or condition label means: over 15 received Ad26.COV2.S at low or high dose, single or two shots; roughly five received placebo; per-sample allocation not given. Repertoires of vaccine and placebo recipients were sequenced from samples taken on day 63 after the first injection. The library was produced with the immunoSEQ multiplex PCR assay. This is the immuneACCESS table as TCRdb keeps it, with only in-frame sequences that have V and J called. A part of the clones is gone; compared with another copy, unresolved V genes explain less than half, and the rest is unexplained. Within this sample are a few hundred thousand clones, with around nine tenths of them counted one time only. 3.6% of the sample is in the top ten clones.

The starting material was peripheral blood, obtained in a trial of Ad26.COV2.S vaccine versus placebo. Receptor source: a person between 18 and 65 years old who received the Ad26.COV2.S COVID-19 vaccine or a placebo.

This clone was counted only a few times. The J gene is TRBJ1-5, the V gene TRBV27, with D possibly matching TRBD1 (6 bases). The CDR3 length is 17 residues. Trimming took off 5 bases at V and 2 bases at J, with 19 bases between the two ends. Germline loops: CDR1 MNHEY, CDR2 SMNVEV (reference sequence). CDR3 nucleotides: TGTGCCAGCAGTCTAATCCGTGGGGGGCAACGCAATCAGCCCCAGCATTTT. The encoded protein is CASSLIRGGQRNQPQHF.

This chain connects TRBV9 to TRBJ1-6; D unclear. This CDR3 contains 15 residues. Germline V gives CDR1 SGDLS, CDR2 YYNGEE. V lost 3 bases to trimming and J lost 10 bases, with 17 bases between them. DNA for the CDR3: TGTGCCAGCAGCGGACTACGAGCTGGGAAATCACCCCTCCACTTT. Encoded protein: CASSGLRAGKSPLHF.

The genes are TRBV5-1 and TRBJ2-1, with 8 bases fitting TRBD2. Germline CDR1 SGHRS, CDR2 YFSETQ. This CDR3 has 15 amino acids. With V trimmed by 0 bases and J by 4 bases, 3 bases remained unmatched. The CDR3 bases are TGCGCCAGCAGCTTGGGGGGGACTAGTTACAATGAGCAGTTCTTC. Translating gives CASSLGGTSYNEQFF.

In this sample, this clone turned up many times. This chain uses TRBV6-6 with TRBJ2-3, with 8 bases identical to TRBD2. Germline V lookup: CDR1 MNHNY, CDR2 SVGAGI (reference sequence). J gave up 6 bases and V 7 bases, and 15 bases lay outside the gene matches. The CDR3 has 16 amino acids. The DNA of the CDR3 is TGTGCCAGCACCCTAACGAGCGGGGGTGGAGTGGATACGCAGTATTTT. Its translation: CASTLTSGGGVDTQYF.

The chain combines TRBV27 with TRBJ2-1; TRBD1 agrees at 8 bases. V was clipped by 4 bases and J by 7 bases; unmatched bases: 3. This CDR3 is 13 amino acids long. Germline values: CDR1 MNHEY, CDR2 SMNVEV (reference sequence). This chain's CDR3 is CASSSTGGNEQFF. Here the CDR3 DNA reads TGTGCCAGCAGTTCAACAGGGGGGAATGAGCAGTTCTTC.

The CDR3 sequence is CASSVGQGKQETQYF. CDR3 in DNA: TGTGCCAGCAGCGTGGGACAGGGGAAACAAGAGACCCAGTACTTC. The chain combines TRBV11-3 with TRBJ2-5; 10 nucleotides line up with TRBD1. CDR3 length: 15 residues. Trimming at V came to 5 bases and at J to 2 bases, leaving 5 bases not matched to a gene. CDR1 and CDR2 from the germline V gene are SGHNT and YENEEA.

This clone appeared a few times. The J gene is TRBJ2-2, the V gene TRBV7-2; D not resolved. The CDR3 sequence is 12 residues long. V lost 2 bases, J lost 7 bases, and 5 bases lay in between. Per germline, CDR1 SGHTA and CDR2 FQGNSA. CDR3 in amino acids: CASSLSVGELFF. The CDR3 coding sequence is TGTGCCAGCAGCTTATCCGTCGGGGAGCTGTTTTTT.

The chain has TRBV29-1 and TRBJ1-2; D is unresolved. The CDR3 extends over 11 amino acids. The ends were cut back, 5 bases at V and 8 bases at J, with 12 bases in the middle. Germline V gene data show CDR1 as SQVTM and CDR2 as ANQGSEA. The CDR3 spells CSVWSLGGYTF. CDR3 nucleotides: TGCAGCGTTTGGTCCCTGGGGGGCTACACCTTC.

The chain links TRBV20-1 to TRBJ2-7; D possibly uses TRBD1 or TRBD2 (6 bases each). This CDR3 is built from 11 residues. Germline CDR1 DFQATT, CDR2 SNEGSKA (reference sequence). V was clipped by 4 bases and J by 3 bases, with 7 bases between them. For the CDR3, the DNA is TGCAGTGCTAAGGGGGGCTACGAGCAGTACTTC. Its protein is CSAKGGYEQYF.

The CDR3 protein is CASSDQVGRTQYF. The CDR3 coding sequence is TGTGCCAGCAGTGACCAAGTTGGAAGGACCCAGTACTTC. This rearrangement joins TRBV2 to TRBJ2-5, with D uncertain. Germline CDR1 is SNHLY and CDR2 is FYNNEI. CDR3 length: 13 amino acids. The V end lost 3 bases, the J end lost 7 bases, and 12 bases lay between the germline ends.

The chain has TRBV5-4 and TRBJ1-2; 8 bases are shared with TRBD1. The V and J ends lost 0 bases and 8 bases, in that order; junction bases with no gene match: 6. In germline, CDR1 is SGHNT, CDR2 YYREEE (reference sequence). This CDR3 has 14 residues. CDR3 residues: CASSLVGRGHGYTF. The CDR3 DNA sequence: TGTGCCAGCAGCTTGGTTGGCAGGGGGCACGGCTACACCTTC.

The CDR3 reads CASRLGPGGGSYEQYF. The CDR3 bases are TGTGCAAGTCGCTTGGGGCCGGGTGGGGGGTCCTACGAGCAGTACTTC. The rearrangement uses TRBV12-2 and TRBJ2-7; the D segment call TRBD2 is taken from the table without a DNA check. TRBV12-2 is recorded as a pseudogene. The CDR3 covers 16 residues.

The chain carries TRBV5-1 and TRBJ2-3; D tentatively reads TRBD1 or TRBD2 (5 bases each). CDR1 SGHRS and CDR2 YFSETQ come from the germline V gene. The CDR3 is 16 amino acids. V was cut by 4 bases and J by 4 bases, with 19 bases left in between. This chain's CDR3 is CASSPGTLVVADTQYF. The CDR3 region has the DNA TGCGCCAGCAGCCCCGGGACGTTGGTTGTTGCAGATACGCAGTATTTT.

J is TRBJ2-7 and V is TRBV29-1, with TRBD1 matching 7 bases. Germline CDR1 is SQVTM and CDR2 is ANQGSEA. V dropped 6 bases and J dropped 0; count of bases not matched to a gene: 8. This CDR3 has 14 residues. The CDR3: CSVLLRDSSYEQYF. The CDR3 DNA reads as TGCAGCGTCCTTCTACGGGACAGCTCCTACGAGCAGTACTTC.

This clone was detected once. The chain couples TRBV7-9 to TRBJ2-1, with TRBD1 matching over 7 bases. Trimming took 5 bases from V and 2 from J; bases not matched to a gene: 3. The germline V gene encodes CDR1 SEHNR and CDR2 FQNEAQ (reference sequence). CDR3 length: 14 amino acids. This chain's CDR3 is CASSHRGAYNEQFF. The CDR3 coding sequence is TGTGCCAGCAGCCACAGGGGTGCCTACAATGAGCAGTTCTTC.

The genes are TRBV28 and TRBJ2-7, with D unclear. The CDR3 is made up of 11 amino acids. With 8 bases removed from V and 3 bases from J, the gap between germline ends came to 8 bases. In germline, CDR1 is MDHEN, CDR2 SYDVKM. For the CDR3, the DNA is TGTGCCAGCCAACAGCTCTACGAGCAGTACTTC. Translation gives CASQQLYEQYF.

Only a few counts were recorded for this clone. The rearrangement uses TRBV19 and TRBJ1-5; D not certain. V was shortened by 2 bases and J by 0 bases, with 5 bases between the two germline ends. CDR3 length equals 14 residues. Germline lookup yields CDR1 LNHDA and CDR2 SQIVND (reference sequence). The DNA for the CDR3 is TGTGCCAGTAGTATATTCAGTAGCAATCAGCCCCAGCATTTT. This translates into CASSIFSSNQPQHF.

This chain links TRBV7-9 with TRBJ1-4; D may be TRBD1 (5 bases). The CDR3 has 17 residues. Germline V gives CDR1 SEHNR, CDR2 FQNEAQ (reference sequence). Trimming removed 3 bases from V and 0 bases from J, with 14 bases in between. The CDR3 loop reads CASSLGPGPSTNEKLFF. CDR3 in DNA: TGTGCCAGCAGCTTGGGACCGGGACCATCAACTAATGAAAAACTGTTTTTT. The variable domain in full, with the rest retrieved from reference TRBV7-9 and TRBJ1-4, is DTGVSQNPRHKITKRGQNVTFRCDPISEHNRLYWYRQTLGQGPEFLTYFQNEAQLEKSRLLSDRFSAERPKGSFSTLEIQRTEQGDSAMYLCASSLGPGPSTNEKLFFGSGTQLSVL.

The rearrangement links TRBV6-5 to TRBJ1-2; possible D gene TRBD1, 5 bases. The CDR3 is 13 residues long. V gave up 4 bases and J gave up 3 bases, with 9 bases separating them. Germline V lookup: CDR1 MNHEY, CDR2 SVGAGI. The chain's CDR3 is CASSLGDHYGYTF. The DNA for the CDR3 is TGTGCCAGCAGTTTAGGGGACCACTATGGCTACACCTTC.

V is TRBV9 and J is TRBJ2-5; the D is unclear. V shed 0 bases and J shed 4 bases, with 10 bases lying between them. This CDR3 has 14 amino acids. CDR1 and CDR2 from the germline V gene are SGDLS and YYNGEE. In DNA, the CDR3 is TGTGCCAGCAGCGTAGAGGGCCTCGGAGAGACCCAGTACTTC. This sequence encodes CASSVEGLGETQYF.

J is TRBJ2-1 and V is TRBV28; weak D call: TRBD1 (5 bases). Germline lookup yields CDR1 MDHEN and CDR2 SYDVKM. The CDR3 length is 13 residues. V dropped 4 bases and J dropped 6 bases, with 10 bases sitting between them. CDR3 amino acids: CASSSTVSNEQFF. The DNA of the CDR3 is TGTGCCAGCAGTTCGACAGTGTCCAATGAGCAGTTCTTC.

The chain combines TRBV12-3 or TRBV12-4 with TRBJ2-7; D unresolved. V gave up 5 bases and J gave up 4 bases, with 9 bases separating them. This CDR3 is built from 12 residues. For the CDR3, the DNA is TGTGCCAGCAGTGAGATGGGGTACGAGCAGTACTTC. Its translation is CASSEMGYEQYF.

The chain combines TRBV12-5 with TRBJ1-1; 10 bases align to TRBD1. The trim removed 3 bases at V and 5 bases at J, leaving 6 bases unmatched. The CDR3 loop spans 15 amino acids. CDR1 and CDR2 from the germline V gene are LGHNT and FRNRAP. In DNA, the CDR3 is TGTGCTAGTGGTTTTACGGACAGGGGGGATACTGAAGCTTTCTTT. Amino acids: CASGFTDRGDTEAFF.

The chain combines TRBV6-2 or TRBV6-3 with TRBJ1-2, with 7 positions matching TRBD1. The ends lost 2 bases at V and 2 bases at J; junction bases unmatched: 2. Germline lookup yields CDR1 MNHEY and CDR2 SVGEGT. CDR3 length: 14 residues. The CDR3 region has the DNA TGTGCCAGCAGTTACGGCAGGGGGAACTATGGCTACACCTTC. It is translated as CASSYGRGNYGYTF.

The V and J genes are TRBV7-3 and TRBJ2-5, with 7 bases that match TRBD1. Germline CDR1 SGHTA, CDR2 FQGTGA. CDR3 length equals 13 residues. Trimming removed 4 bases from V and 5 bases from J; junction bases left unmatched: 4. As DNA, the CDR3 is TGTGCCAGCAGCTACAGGGGACGGGAGACCCAGTACTTC. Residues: CASSYRGRETQYF.

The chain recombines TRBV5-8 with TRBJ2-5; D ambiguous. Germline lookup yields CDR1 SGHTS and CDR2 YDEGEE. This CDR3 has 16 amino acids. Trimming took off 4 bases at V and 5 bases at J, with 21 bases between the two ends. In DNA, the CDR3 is TGTGCCAGCAGCGTATCAAAATACTACACCCAGGAGACCCAGTACTTC. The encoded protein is CASSVSKYYTQETQYF.